One T cell receptor (beta chain) is described in this entry. At least two post-ART and at least one pre-ART PBMC sample were available for each donor. Sequencing relied on immunoSEQ assay v3.0, run at survey level. Clones were sequenced by immunoSEQ multiplex PCR, and TCRdb holds only the in-frame ones, with some missing. The repertoire holds tens of thousands of clones, with 82% as singletons. The CDR3 runs to 13 residues. Germline assignment: CDR1 MDHEN and CDR2 SYDVKM. Trimming stripped 3 bases from V and 6 bases from J, with 11 bases between. The data were taken from a study of long-term antiretroviral therapy in people with HIV.

The sequencing here drew on unsorted PBMCs, taken 0.8 years before starting antiretroviral therapy. The clonotype was recovered from a man between 18 and 35 years old with HIV. The chain recombines TRBV28 with TRBJ1-2, with D perhaps matching TRBD1 (5 bases). CDR3: CASSLSGAHGYTF. In nucleotides, the CDR3 is TGTGCCAGCAGTTTGTCCGGGGCGCATGGCTACACCTTC.